The following is a TCR beta chain sequence with its context. Its antigen is unidentified. Employing constant-segment primers, 5'RACE generated TCR alpha and TCR beta cDNA libraries bearing sample barcodes and UMIs. TCRdb reprocessed the 5' RACE reads with MiXCR, giving one entry per CDR3 protein. Among roughly 100,000 distinct CDR3 sequences, over 10% were seen once, and the ten largest hold around 26%. The sample belongs to a study of T-cell memory formation after mild COVID-19. Turning to the study itself: Largely, TCR clusters stayed within a single donor. Overall study findings and caveats: Contracting CD4+ clones were located mainly in CM and EM, and CD8+ clones in EMRA. Pre-infection memory already had some responding clones, implying cross-reactive memory joined.

Trimming removed 11 bases at V and 0 bases at J, with 12 bases between. The CDR3 is 13 amino acids. The sequence came from an adult woman who had mild COVID-19 (a few samples of this study predate the infection). Cell type and time point are not known. The rearrangement joins TRBV12-3 or TRBV12-4 to TRBJ2-3; perhaps TRBD2 as D (5 bases). The sequencing sample was made of PBMCs or a T cell subset sorted from them (not recorded which). CDR3 in amino acids: CAEARTSTDTQYF. The CDR3, as DNA: TGTGCCGAGGCACGGACTAGCACAGATACGCAGTATTTT.